This T cell receptor beta chain stems from a study of Tregs in tolerant kidney transplant recipients. On this clone itself: The antigen is unknown. The read gets to within 3 residues of the CDR3 end, and the germline J gene fills in the rest.

Related graft donors supplied nonmyeloablative bone marrow transplants, and mixed chimerism was transient. Study-level findings and limits: Expanding Tregs on activated donor B cells appeared to best identify donor-specific TCRbeta clones. Nucleotide sequences could not be compared across some patients' samples due to primer changes. Biological reproducibility was not directly addressed, but technical replication error appeared minimal.

Clones were read by immunoSEQ multiplex PCR, and TCRdb kept only the in-frame ones, dropping some. This sample's table reports 12,000 to 15,000 clones. Looked up from germline, CDR1 is SGHKS and CDR2 is YYEKEE (reference sequence). The CDR3 contains 13 residues. V lost 2 bases and J lost 7, with 10 bases in between. The J gene is TRBJ1-5, the V gene TRBV5-5, with D perhaps matching TRBD1 (6 bases). This sequence originates from a human patient who received a combined kidney and bone marrow transplant. A subset of T cells may come from the graft donor. Source: CD4+ T cells from blood (PBMCs), taken 12 months after the transplant. CDR3 residues: CASSFEGQQPQHF. The CDR3 bases that were read are TGTGCCAGCAGCTTCGAAGGACAGCAGCCC. The variable domain in full, with the rest retrieved from reference TRBV5-5 and TRBJ1-5, is DAGVTQSPTHLIKTRGQQVTLRCSPISGHKSVSWYQQVLGQGPQFIFQYYEKEERGRGNFPDRFSARQFPNYSSELNVNALLLGDSALYLCASSFEGQQPQHFGDGTRLSIL.